The 15 T cell receptor beta chains reported below all come from one sample, sequenced in a study of metastatic and nonmetastatic thyroid tumors. TCRdb re-called the PCR reads via MiXCR. The table has about 16,000 clones, roughly a quarter seen once. Before thyroid surgery, none of the patients had received any treatment. Sequencing was done on a sample of blood. The receptors derive from a male donor with papillary thyroid cancer or a benign thyroid nodule (not recorded which). Some clones in this sample may be carry-over from other donors' samples.

The chain is built from TRBV28 and TRBJ2-3; D is possibly TRBD2 (5 bases). Per germline, CDR1 MDHEN and CDR2 SYDVKM. The CDR3 is 15 residues long. V was trimmed by 4 bases and J by 6 bases, leaving 17 bases between them. Written as DNA, the CDR3 is TGTGCCAGCAGTTCCAGCGGTATGGCCGGGGATACGCAGTATTTT. Its translation: CASSSSGMAGDTQYF.

This clone is labeled as medium-sized. This chain joins TRBV6-4 and TRBJ2-3; TRBD2 aligns across 7 bases. Unmatched junction bases numbered 0, after V lost 2 bases and J lost 1 base. Germline values: CDR1 MRHNA, CDR2 SNTAGT. The CDR3 is made up of 14 amino acids. Here the CDR3 DNA reads TGTGCCAGCAGTGACGCGGGGGGCACAGATACGCAGTATTTT. As protein: CASSDAGGTDTQYF.

This clone was counted ten times or more. The chain links TRBV18 to TRBJ2-7; D remains unclear. CDR1 KGHSH and CDR2 LQKENI come from the germline V gene. CDR3 length: 15 residues. V lost 3 bases to trimming and J lost 2 bases, with 14 bases between them. CDR3 in DNA: TGTGCCAGCTCACCCCGGGCGGATGGAACCTACGAGCAGTACTTC. This translates into CASSPRADGTYEQYF.

By proportion, this clone is medium-sized. The J gene is TRBJ1-3, the V gene TRBV7-8; 9 bases are a match to TRBD1. CDR3 size: 17 residues. Germline V gene sequence: CDR1 SGHVS, CDR2 FQNEAQ. The junction had 7 bases not matched to a gene; V was cut back by 4 bases and J by 0 bases. CDR3 nucleotides: TGTGCCAGCAGCTCGGCGGGACAGGGAAGCTCTGGAAACACCATATATTTT. Translating gives CASSSAGQGSSGNTIYF.

The DNA of the CDR3 is TGTGCCATCAGTGAGTCATGTGGTACCCTCTACAATGAGCAGTTCTTC. This translates into CAISESCGTLYNEQFF. V usage is TRBV10-3 and J usage is TRBJ2-1, with D unclear. Germline CDR1 is ENHRY and CDR2 is SYGVKD. The CDR3 has 16 amino acids. V lost 0 bases to trimming and J lost 3 bases, with 12 bases between them.

The chain employs TRBV30 and TRBJ2-1; D perhaps matches TRBD2 (6 bases). V dropped 3 bases and J dropped 5 bases, with 14 bases sitting between them. The CDR3 is 14 residues long. Germline V CDR1 and CDR2: GTSNPN, SVGIG (reference sequence). The CDR3 coding sequence is TGTGCCTGGAGGGCGAGGTGGGGGGACAATGAGCAGTTCTTC. Amino acids: CAWRARWGDNEQFF.

The chain has TRBV20-1 and TRBJ2-7; D gene unclear. This CDR3 is built from 15 residues. Germline CDR1 DFQATT, CDR2 SNEGSKA (reference sequence). The V end lost 0 bases, the J end lost 2 bases, and 14 bases lay between the germline ends. CDR3 bases: TGCAGTGCTAGAGATGCGGCTTACCCAACCTACGAGCAGTACTTC. Its translation is CSARDAAYPTYEQYF.

This clone is deemed medium-sized (0.01 to 0.1%). This chain uses TRBV11-3 with TRBJ1-2, with a tentative D call TRBD1 (6 bases). From germline, CDR1 is SGHNT and CDR2 YENEEA. V lost 5 bases and J lost 7, with 20 bases in between. The CDR3 has 15 amino acids. CDR3 in DNA: TGTGCCAGCAGCCCCTCTGTGTCAGGGGAAGGTGGCTACACCTTC. Amino acid sequence: CASSPSVSGEGGYTF.

The chain recombines TRBV6-5 with TRBJ1-3; D possibly corresponds to TRBD1 (5 bases). CDR1 and CDR2 from the germline V gene are MNHEY and SVGAGI. V was cut by 2 bases and J by 0 bases, with 5 bases left in between. This CDR3 is built from 14 residues. CDR3 amino acids: CASSYDSSGNTIYF. CDR3 nucleotide sequence: TGTGCCAGCAGTTACGACAGCTCTGGAAACACCATATATTTT.

V and J are TRBV14 and TRBJ1-4; TRBD1 might be the D (5 bases). Trimming shortened V by 3 bases and J by 3 bases, and 14 bases separated the two germline ends. The germline CDR1 and CDR2 sequences are SGHDN and FVKESK. The CDR3 consists of 16 residues. CDR3 DNA sequence: TGTGCCAGCAGCCACCACCCAGGGCCGCCTAATGAAAAACTGTTTTTT. Translating it yields CASSHHPGPPNEKLFF. The whole variable domain, remainder taken from reference TRBV14 and TRBJ1-4, is EAGVTQFPSHSVIEKGQTVTLRCDPISGHDNLYWYRRVMGKEIKFLLHFVKESKQDESGMPNNRFLAERTGGTYSTLKVQPAELEDSGVYFCASSHHPGPPNEKLFFGSGTQLSVL.

This clone is deemed medium-sized. This chain links TRBV20-1 with TRBJ1-4; no clear D. The CDR3 totals 17 residues. Trimming pared 3 bases from V and 5 bases from J, leaving 22 bases between. CDR1 is DFQATT, CDR2 SNEGSKA, per germline (reference sequence). In DNA, the CDR3 is TGCAGTGCTAGCGGTCTACACTCGAGTTCACTGAATGAAAAACTGTTTTTT. Translation gives CSASGLHSSSLNEKLFF.

V and J are TRBV7-3 and TRBJ2-2, with D maybe TRBD1 (6 bases). Trimming shortened V by 0 bases and J by 4 bases, and 9 bases separated the two germline ends. This CDR3 is built from 15 residues. Looked up from germline, CDR1 is SGHTA and CDR2 is FQGTGA. The CDR3 nucleotides are TGTGCCAGCAGCTTAACGGACAGTGGCACCGGGGAGCTGTTTTTT. Translating gives CASSLTDSGTGELFF.

This clone was seen at least ten times. This chain joins TRBV2 and TRBJ1-3, with D perhaps TRBD1 (5 bases). The germline gives CDR1 SNHLY, CDR2 FYNNEI. V was cut by 7 bases and J by 0 bases, with 13 bases left in between. CDR3 length equals 15 residues. The CDR3 reads CASTEGRGSGNTIYF. The DNA for the CDR3 is TGTGCCAGCACCGAGGGGCGGGGCTCTGGAAACACCATATATTTT.

Ten or more counts support this clone. V usage is TRBV25-1 and J usage is TRBJ2-5; no reliable D call. The V end lost 7 bases, the J end lost 3 bases, and 12 bases lay between the germline ends. CDR1 is MGHDK and CDR2 is SYGVNS in the germline V gene. The CDR3 extends over 13 amino acids. CDR3: CASNPGREETQYF. CDR3 coding DNA: TGTGCCAGCAACCCAGGAAGGGAAGAGACCCAGTACTTC.

With regard to this clone: Distinct nucleotide sequences in the sample also encode this CDR3. The V and J genes are TRBV28 and TRBJ2-3; unclear D gene. This CDR3 is 14 amino acids long. The V end lost 8 bases, the J end lost 2 bases, and 14 bases lay between the germline ends. Germline CDR1 reads MDHEN; CDR2 reads SYDVKM. CDR3 loop: CASEAPPNTDTQYF. CDR3 DNA sequence: TGTGCCAGCGAGGCACCACCCAACACAGATACGCAGTATTTT.